The 14 T cell receptor beta chains listed next were all sequenced from one sample in a study of T-cell reconstitution after alpha-beta-depleted transplantation in children. Using unique molecular identifiers, the investigators prepared the TCRbeta library. Using its own MiXCR run on the PCR reads, TCRdb lists one record per CDR3 protein. The sample lists around 360,000 distinct CDR3 sequences; around 10% were seen once. The starting material was PBMCs from the stem cell graft donor, obtained from the stem cell graft. The receptors derive from a human donor who donated a stem cell graft to a child with acute lymphoblastic leukemia.

About this clonotype itself: An end of the junction differs from the germline gene, which may be a read error. V and J are TRBV5-8 and TRBJ2-1; unclear D gene. The CDR3 is 9 residues long. The V gene's germline CDR1 is SGHTS and CDR2 YDEGEE. The CDR3, as DNA: TGTGCCAGCAGCTTGGCCTACAACTTC. It translates to CASSLAYNF. Full variable domain (missing parts from reference TRBV5-8 and TRBJ2-1): EAGVTQSPTHLIKTRGQQATLRCSPISGHTSVYWYQQALGLGLQFLLWYDEGEERNRGNFPPRFSGRQFPNYSSELNVNALELEDSALYLCASSLAYNFGPGTRLTVL.

This clonotype was counted only a few times. The gene calls are TRBV12-3 or TRBV12-4 and TRBJ2-7; D is unresolved. The CDR3 consists of 16 residues. Trimming took off 6 bases at V and 4 bases at J, with 22 bases between the two ends. CDR3 region: CASSLYRSPQTYEQYF. The CDR3 bases are TGTGCCAGCAGCTTATACCGCTCCCCGCAAACGTACGAGCAGTACTTC.

This clonotype appeared a few times. This chain links TRBV29-1 with TRBJ2-1, with D hard to call. The V gene's germline CDR1 is SQVTM and CDR2 ANQGSEA. V was shortened by 5 bases and J by 7 bases, with 3 bases between the two germline ends. The CDR3 runs 9 residues. The CDR3 DNA reads TGCAGCGTTTCTAATGAGCAGTTCTTC. Protein product: CSVSNEQFF.

This clonotype was seen repeatedly, ten times or more. This chain uses TRBV29-1 with TRBJ2-7; TRBD1 aligns across 9 bases. The CDR3 length is 14 residues. The germline V gene has CDR1 SQVTM and CDR2 ANQGSEA. J lost 4 bases, V lost 3 bases, and 7 bases had no gene match. CDR3 protein: CSVEGTGRGYEQYF. CDR3 sequence (DNA): TGCAGCGTTGAGGGGACAGGGAGGGGTTACGAGCAGTACTTC.

J is TRBJ1-1 and V is TRBV12-3 or TRBV12-4, with TRBD1 matching 8 bases. J gave up 1 base and V 3 bases, and 7 bases lay outside the gene matches. The CDR3 loop spans 16 amino acids. The CDR3 loop is CASSLGNGQGNTEAFF. The DNA of the CDR3 is TGTGCCAGCAGTTTGGGGAATGGACAGGGGAACACTGAAGCTTTCTTT.

This clonotype was counted between two and nine times. V and J are TRBV10-3 and TRBJ2-3, with 8 bases fitting TRBD1. Germline V gene sequence: CDR1 ENHRY, CDR2 SYGVKD. Trimming took 6 bases from V and 5 from J; bases not matched to a gene: 4. The CDR3 is made up of 13 amino acids. CDR3 sequence: CAISSDRVDTQYF. CDR3 in DNA: TGTGCCATCAGCTCGGACAGGGTAGATACGCAGTATTTT.

CDR3 protein: CSAWTSGVTDTQYF. The CDR3 DNA is TGCAGTGCCTGGACTAGCGGGGTCACAGATACGCAGTATTTT. The chain is built from TRBV20-1 and TRBJ2-3; TRBD2 agrees at 12 bases. V gave up 6 bases and J gave up 2 bases; unmatched junction bases: 3. This CDR3 is 14 amino acids long. CDR1 and CDR2 from the germline V gene are DFQATT and SNEGSKA (reference sequence).

This clonotype was observed a handful of times. The chain has TRBV2 and TRBJ2-6; D ambiguous. The V gene lost 8 bases and the J gene lost 3 bases, with 23 bases spanning the gap. This CDR3 is built from 18 residues. Germline values: CDR1 SNHLY, CDR2 FYNNEI. The CDR3 sequence is CASGNLVGSHGGANVLTF. Here the CDR3 DNA reads TGTGCCAGCGGCAATTTGGTCGGTTCTCATGGTGGGGCCAACGTCCTGACTTTC.

V is TRBV4-1 and J is TRBJ1-4, with TRBD1 as a possible D gene (5 bases). V dropped 2 bases and J dropped 4 bases, with 14 bases sitting between them. The germline V gene has CDR1 MGHRA and CDR2 YSYEKL. CDR3 length equals 16 residues. CDR3 sequence: CASSQHTGGVNEKLFF. Written as DNA, the CDR3 is TGCGCCAGCAGCCAACACACAGGAGGGGTTAATGAAAAACTGTTTTTT.

The rearrangement uses TRBV20-1 and TRBJ2-3; weak D call: TRBD1 (5 bases). CDR1 and CDR2 from the germline V gene are DFQATT and SNEGSKA (reference sequence). V shed 2 bases and J shed 0 bases, with 18 bases lying between them. CDR3 length: 17 residues. DNA for the CDR3: TGCAGTGCTAGACACCCTTTTTTACAGGAGAGCACAGATACGCAGTATTTT. It is translated as CSARHPFLQESTDTQYF.

This clonotype was counted only a few times. The rearrangement uses TRBV12-3 or TRBV12-4 and TRBJ2-3; TRBD2 is a possible D gene (6 bases). The CDR3 has 15 residues. V was shortened by 2 bases and J by 2 bases, with 11 bases between the two germline ends. The DNA of the CDR3 is TGTGCCAGCAGTTTATTCGGGACTGACACAGATACGCAGTATTTT. It specifies CASSLFGTDTDTQYF.

J is TRBJ1-1 and V is TRBV5-1; D call uncertain. Deletions cut 4 bases from V and 6 bases from J, with 13 bases between. The CDR3 is 13 amino acids. Per the germline V gene, CDR1 is SGHRS and CDR2 is YFSETQ. DNA of the CDR3: TGCGCCAGCAGCCCTGGTCCGATTCCTGAAGCTTTCTTT. Translated: CASSPGPIPEAFF.

This clonotype occurred a few times. V and J are TRBV20-1 and TRBJ2-7; 12 positions agree with TRBD1. The length of the CDR3 is 14 residues. V dropped 6 bases and J dropped 4; count of bases not matched to a gene: 7. Germline CDR1 reads DFQATT; CDR2 reads SNEGSKA (reference sequence). Here the CDR3 DNA reads TGCAGTGCCGTCCCGGGACAGGGGGCGTACGAGCAGTACTTC. It yields the protein CSAVPGQGAYEQYF.

At least ten counts were recorded for this clonotype. The chain recombines TRBV5-6 with TRBJ1-5; tentative D call: TRBD1 (5 bases). The CDR3 runs to 15 residues. V lost 5 bases, J lost 1 base, and 13 bases lay in between. Germline lookup yields CDR1 SGHDT and CDR2 YYEEEE. For the CDR3, the DNA is TGTGCCAGCAGTCTGGGAGGGGTCAGCAATCAGCCCCAGCATTTT. This codes for CASSLGGVSNQPQHF.